This passage covers 10 T cell receptor beta chains from one sample sequenced in a study of blood T cell repertoires in COVID-19. Using immunoSEQ multiplex PCR, the repertoire was profiled, and TCRdb retains in-frame clones only, with some absent. The sample lists over 200,000 clones, roughly 80% occurring once. Sample: peripheral blood. These receptors came from a human donor in a cohort sampled during active COVID-19.

The genes are TRBV3-1 (or the pseudogene TRBV3-2) and TRBJ1-2, with 7 bases aligning to TRBD1. The germline CDR1 and CDR2 sequences are LGHDT and YNNKEL (reference sequence). V dropped 1 base and J dropped 14; count of bases not matched to a gene: 7. The CDR3 loop spans 12 amino acids. Here the CDR3 reads CASSQAPGGITF. CDR3 nucleotides: TGTGCCAGCAGCCAAGCCCCAGGGGGAATAACCTTC.

The chain is built from TRBV7-2 and TRBJ2-5, with 7 bases that match TRBD1. Germline assignment: CDR1 SGHTA and CDR2 FQGNSA. V lost 3 bases to trimming and J lost 1 base; unmatched junction nucleotides: 2. The CDR3 contains 14 residues. The CDR3 nucleotides are TGTGCCAGCAGCTTGTGGACAGGCCAAGAGACCCAGTACTTC. This sequence encodes CASSLWTGQETQYF. Using reference TRBV7-2 and TRBJ2-5 for the parts outside the CDR3, the full variable domain is GAGVSQSPSNKVTEKGKDVELRCDPISGHTALYWYRQSLGQGLEFLIYFQGNSAPDKSGLPSDRFSAERTGGSVSTLTIQRTQQEDSAVYLCASSLWTGQETQYFGPGTRLLVL.

V usage is TRBV5-6 and J usage is TRBJ1-1; D remains ambiguous. From germline, CDR1 is SGHDT and CDR2 YYEEEE. The ends were cut back, 4 bases at V and 6 bases at J, with 7 bases in the middle. The CDR3 totals 11 residues. In DNA, the CDR3 is TGTGCCAGCAGCACTGTCGCTGAAGCTTTCTTT. Its protein is CASSTVAEAFF.

The chain links TRBV3-1 (or the pseudogene TRBV3-2) to TRBJ1-2, with unresolved D. Trimming removed 3 bases at V and 2 bases at J, with 10 bases between. The CDR3 has 14 residues. From germline, CDR1 is LGHDT and CDR2 YNNKEL (reference sequence). The CDR3 DNA reads as TGTGCCAGCAGCCAGATTGCGGGGAACTATGGCTACACCTTC. Amino acids: CASSQIAGNYGYTF.

This chain uses TRBV7-9 with TRBJ2-7; a weak D match, TRBD2 (5 bases). Trimming removed 5 bases at V and 4 bases at J, with 15 bases between. This CDR3 has 14 residues. The germline V gene encodes CDR1 SEHNR and CDR2 FQNEAQ (reference sequence). CDR3 residues: CASSPPRGFYEQYF. CDR3 bases: TGTGCCAGCAGCCCCCCCCGGGGATTTTACGAGCAGTACTTC.

The chain uses TRBV5-1 and TRBJ2-7; 15 bases line up with TRBD2. V shed 2 bases, J shed 3 bases, and the junction held 9 bases outside the gene matches. The CDR3 consists of 18 residues. Germline CDR1 SGHRS, CDR2 YFSETQ. CDR3 in DNA: TGCGCCAGCAGCTTAACTGGACTAGCGGGAGGGCCAGTCTACGAGCAGTACTTC. This gives the protein CASSLTGLAGGPVYEQYF.

This chain connects TRBV27 to TRBJ1-6; 9 bases are a match to TRBD1. The CDR3 runs to 17 residues. With V trimmed by 0 bases and J by 7 bases, 7 bases remained unmatched. Germline-derived CDR1 and CDR2 are MNHEY and SMNVEV (reference sequence). The CDR3 loop reads CASSLSFSTGGNSPLHF. In DNA, the CDR3 is TGTGCCAGCAGTTTATCCTTTTCGACAGGGGGAAATTCACCCCTCCACTTT.

The J gene is TRBJ2-3, the V gene TRBV3-1 (or the pseudogene TRBV3-2), with D possibly being TRBD2 (6 bases). Germline assignment: CDR1 LGHDT and CDR2 YNNKEL (reference sequence). V was trimmed by 1 base and J by 6 bases, leaving 17 bases between them. The CDR3 contains 16 residues. The chain's CDR3 is CASSQAGTGVPDTQYF. The CDR3 nucleotides are TGTGCCAGCAGCCAAGCTGGGACGGGGGTCCCGGATACGCAGTATTTT.

A few counts support this clone. A junction end diverges from the germline sequence, so it may reflect a read error. The V call is TRBV6-1, the J call TRBJ2-7; 8 bases fit TRBD2. CDR3 length: 11 residues. Per the germline V gene, CDR1 is MNHNS and CDR2 is SASEGT. CDR3 sequence (DNA): TGTGCCAGCAGTGAGGGGAGCGGGAGTTTATTC. Protein sequence: CASSEGSGSLF.

This chain uses TRBV29-1 with TRBJ1-1, with 7 nucleotides matching TRBD1. The CDR3 has 13 amino acids. The junction had 6 bases not matched to a gene; V was cut back by 7 bases and J by 1 base. Germline assignment: CDR1 SQVTM and CDR2 ANQGSEA. In DNA, the CDR3 is TGCAGCGCTCAACAGGGGACGAACACTGAAGCTTTCTTT. This translates into CSAQQGTNTEAFF.